This T cell receptor (beta chain) was retrieved from a study of T-cell reconstitution after alpha-beta-depleted transplantation in children. Turning to this clonotype: No DNA is shown, since the ends of the CDR3 on it are uncertain; the CDR3 is the one TCRdb lists.

Inclusive of both ends, the CDR3 amounts to 15 amino acids. The germline gives CDR1 SNHLY, CDR2 FYNNEI. Library preparation (for TCRbeta) was performed with unique molecular identifiers. TCRdb re-called the PCR reads with MiXCR, one entry per CDR3 protein. Among about 400,000 distinct CDR3 sequences, over 20% were seen once, and the ten largest hold about 3.8%. The TCR comes from a human donor who donated a stem cell graft to a child with acute myeloid leukemia. The specimen was PBMCs from the stem cell graft donor, collected from the stem cell graft. This sequence joins TRBV2 and TRBJ2-2; the D call TRBD1 from the table was never checked on the DNA. CDR3 sequence: CASRGQGNTGELFFF.